The source of this T cell receptor (beta chain) is a study of blood T cells in healthy people across ages. Together with a sample-barcoded 5' primer, a J-beta primer mix was included in a second PCR lasting 7 to 11 cycles. TCRdb re-analysed the 5' RACE reads in MiXCR, keeping a single row per CDR3 protein. The sample yields more than 1,400,000 distinct CDR3 sequences, 42% seen once. V lost 6 bases and J 0 bases, leaving 19 bases between the germline ends. The CDR3 runs to 16 residues. Germline CDR1 is DFQATT and CDR2 is SNEGSKA (reference sequence). This TCR was recovered from a young woman in good health. The material sequenced was blood. This chain uses TRBV20-1 with TRBJ2-3; D possibly matches TRBD1 or TRBD2 (7 bases each). DNA for the CDR3: TGCAGTGCCCCCCCGTGGGAGGGGGCTAGCACAGATACGCAGTATTTT. It codes for CSAPPWEGASTDTQYF.